This TCR beta chain was obtained from a study of blood T cells in healthy people across ages. Germline V gene data show CDR1 as MGHDK and CDR2 as SYGVNS. Trimming removed 8 bases from V and 0 bases from J, with 17 bases in between. This CDR3 spans 17 amino acids. It was with a sample-barcoded 5' primer and a J-beta primer mix that a second PCR of about 6 to 11 cycles was run. In TCRdb, the 5' RACE reads were re-called with MiXCR into one record per CDR3 protein. The table lists hundreds of thousands of distinct CDR3 sequences, about 25% of them singletons. These data were also filed under a second study, of T cells of mothers and their children.

This sequence originates from a boy younger than 18 in good health. The gene calls are TRBV25-1 and TRBJ2-6; D unclear. Sequencing input: blood. The CDR3 DNA reads as TGTGCCAGCTCCCGGACCGGCACTATCTCTGGGGCCAACGTCCTGACTTTC. Protein: CASSRTGTISGANVLTF.